The sequence of this T cell receptor beta chain was determined in a study of cytomegalovirus exposure and HLA in healthy donors. Findings of the study overall: Reports showed the classifier diagnosing cytomegalovirus status with high specificity and sensitivity. V- and J-gene trimming in TCR beta was tied to a missense DCLRE1C variant by an analysis performed later. Common viral pathogens seemed to be connected with several of the most significant clusters, according to a later analysis.

In the PCR, 60 Vbeta and 13 Jbeta primers were used. Sequencing used immunoSEQ multiplex PCR; TCRdb keeps in-frame clones, though not all of them. The repertoire holds around 75,000 clones, with approximately 80% as singletons. As for this clone: Its cognate antigen is unknown.

The CDR3 runs to 16 residues. The germline gives CDR1 KGHSH, CDR2 LQKENI. Germline trimming cut 3 bases from V and 0 bases from J; bases unmatched to any gene: 5. V is TRBV18 and J is TRBJ2-3; 8 bases map to TRBD1. This receptor was identified in a middle-aged man in good health and CMV-seronegative. Material for sequencing was PBMCs. The CDR3 spells CASSPPTGVSTDTQYF. The CDR3 coding sequence is TGTGCCAGCTCACCCCCGACAGGGGTTAGCACAGATACGCAGTATTTT.